This T cell receptor (beta chain) stems from a study of long-term antiretroviral therapy in people with HIV. Each specimen consisted of about 1-10 million cryopreserved PBMC prior to extraction of DNA. In germline, CDR1 is SGDLS, CDR2 YYNGEE. V lost 1 base and J 0 bases, leaving 7 bases between the germline ends. The CDR3 contains 14 residues. At the survey level, the v3.0 immunoSEQ assay was run. Sequencing was designed to cover about 40,000-55,000 T-cell genomes in each sample. Assay used: immunoSEQ multiplex PCR; TCRdb lists only in-frame clones, some missing. Of tens of thousands of clones detected, less than 90% appear once; the ten largest clones hold roughly 7%.

This TCR derives from a man between 45 and 60 years old with HIV. Source: unsorted PBMCs, taken roughly 5 years before starting antiretroviral therapy. The chain has TRBV9 and TRBJ1-1; D uncertain. Here the CDR3 reads CASSVSGMNTEAFF. CDR3 DNA sequence: TGTGCCAGCAGCGTATCCGGGATGAACACTGAAGCTTTCTTT.